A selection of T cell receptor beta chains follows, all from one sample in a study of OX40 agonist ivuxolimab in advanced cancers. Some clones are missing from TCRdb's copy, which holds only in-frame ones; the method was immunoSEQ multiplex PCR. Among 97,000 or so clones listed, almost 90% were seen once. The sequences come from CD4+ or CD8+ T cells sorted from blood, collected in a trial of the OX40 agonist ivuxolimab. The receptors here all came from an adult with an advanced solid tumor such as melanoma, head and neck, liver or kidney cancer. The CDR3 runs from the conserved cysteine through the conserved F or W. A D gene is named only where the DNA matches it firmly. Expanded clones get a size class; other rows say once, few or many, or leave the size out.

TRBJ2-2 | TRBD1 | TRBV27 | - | TGTGCCAGCACCAAGCTTCTAGGGGGCTACGCGAACACCGGGGAGCTGTTTTTT | CASTKLLGGYANTGELFF
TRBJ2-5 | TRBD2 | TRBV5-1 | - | TGCGCCAGCACGGGCGGGGGGGGCTCAGAGACCCAGTACTTC | CASTGGGGSETQYF
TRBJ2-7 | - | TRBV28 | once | TGTGCCAGCACGCGAGCGGAGCCCTACGAGCAGTACTTC | CASTRAEPYEQYF
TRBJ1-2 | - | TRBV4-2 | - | TGTGCCAGCAGCTTGGAGGCCAGGGGCTATGGCTACACCTTC | CASSLEARGYGYTF
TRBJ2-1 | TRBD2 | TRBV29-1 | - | TGCAGCGTTGAAGTCCGACTAGCGGGGGGTCCTCTGTCTTCCTACAATGAGCAGTTCTTC | CSVEVRLAGGPLSSYNEQFF
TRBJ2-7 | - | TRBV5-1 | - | TGCGCCAGCAGCTTGTTTGTGGGAGCTCAATCCTACGAGCAGTACTTC | CASSLFVGAQSYEQYF
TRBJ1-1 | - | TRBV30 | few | TGTGCATACGACTTCCAATATACTGAAGCTTTCTTT | CAYDFQYTEAFF
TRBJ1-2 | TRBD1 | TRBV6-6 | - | TGTGCCAGCAGTTTGGACAGGGGCAGAAATGGCTACACCTTC | CASSLDRGRNGYTF
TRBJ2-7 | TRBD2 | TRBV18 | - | TGTGCCAGCTCACCTGCGGGAGGGCCCTCCGAGCAGTACTTC | CASSPAGGPSEQYF
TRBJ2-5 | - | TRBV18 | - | TGTGCCAGCTCACCCCAGTCGTCTAGCTTCCAGGAGACCCAGTACTTC | CASSPQSSSFQETQYF
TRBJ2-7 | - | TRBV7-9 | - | TGTGCCAGCAGCTTAGCCACGCGACAATCCTACGAGCAGTACTTC | CASSLATRQSYEQYF
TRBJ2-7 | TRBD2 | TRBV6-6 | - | TGTGCCAGCAACCCGGGACTAGCGGGAGCCTACGAGCAGTACTTC | CASNPGLAGAYEQYF
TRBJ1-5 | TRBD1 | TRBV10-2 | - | TGCGCCAGCAGGACGGACAGGGAAGATCAGCCCCAGCATTTT | CASRTDREDQPQHF
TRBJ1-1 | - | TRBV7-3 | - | TGTGCCAGCAGCTTCCAGCCGCTGAACACTGAAGCTTTCTTT | CASSFQPLNTEAFF
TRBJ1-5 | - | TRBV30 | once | TGTGCCTGGAGTGTATCAGATAGCAATCAGCCCCAGCATTTT | CAWSVSDSNQPQHF
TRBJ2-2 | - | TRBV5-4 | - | TGTGCCAGCAGCTTGGTTGGGAACACCGGGGAGCTGTTTTTT | CASSLVGNTGELFF
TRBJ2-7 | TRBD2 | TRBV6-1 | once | TGTGCCAGCCTTCGCGGACTAGCGGGAAGCGAGCAGTACTTC | CASLRGLAGSEQYF
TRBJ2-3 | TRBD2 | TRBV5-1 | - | TGCGCCAGCAGCTGGCGGGGGGCGGGCACAGATACGCAGTATTTT | CASSWRGAGTDTQYF
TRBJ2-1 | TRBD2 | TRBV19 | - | TGTGCCAGTAGTACTCTAGGACTAGCGGGACGGAGGGAGCAGTTCTTC | CASSTLGLAGRREQFF
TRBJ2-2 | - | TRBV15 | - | TGTGCCACCAGCAGAGGTATAATCCAATCCGGGACATTTGTGACCGGGGAGCTGTTTTTT | CATSRGIIQSGTFVTGELFF
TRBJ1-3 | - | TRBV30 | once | TGTGCCTGGAGTGTAGGGGGATACAGTAGCTCTGGAAACACCATATATTTT | CAWSVGGYSSSGNTIYF
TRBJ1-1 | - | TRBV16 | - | TGTGCCAGCAGCCCCTTGGACAGTTGGGAGTTTGAAGCTTTCTTT | CASSPLDSWEFEAFF
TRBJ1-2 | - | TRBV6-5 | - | TGTGCCAGCAGTTACCAGAGCTCAGGGGATGGCTACACCTTC | CASSYQSSGDGYTF
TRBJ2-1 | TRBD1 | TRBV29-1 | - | TGCAGCGTAACCGGGACAGGGCTTAACAATGAGCAGTTCTTC | CSVTGTGLNNEQFF
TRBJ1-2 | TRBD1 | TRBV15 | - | TGTGCCACCAGCCGCCGACAGGGCAGCTACACCTTC | CATSRRQGSYTF
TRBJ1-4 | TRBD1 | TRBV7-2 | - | TGTGCCAGCAGCCAGACAGGGGTGACTAATGAAAAACTGTTTTTT | CASSQTGVTNEKLFF
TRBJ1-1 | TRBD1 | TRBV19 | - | TGTGCCAGTAGTACACACAGGGGGAACACTGAAGCTTTCTTT | CASSTHRGNTEAFF
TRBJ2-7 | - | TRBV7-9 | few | TGTGCCAGCAGCTTCAAATACGAGCAGTACTTC | CASSFKYEQYF
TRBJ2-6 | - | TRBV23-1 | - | TGCGCCAGCAGTCAATCGTGGCAGGGTACCGCTGGGGCCAACGTCCTGACTTTC | CASSQSWQGTAGANVLTF
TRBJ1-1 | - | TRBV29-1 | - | TGCAGCGTTGTCCCCTCGGCGAACACTGAAGCTTTCTTT | CSVVPSANTEAFF
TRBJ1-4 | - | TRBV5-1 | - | TGCGCCAGCAGCTTGGGATCAGGAACTAGCGAAAAACTGTTTTTT | CASSLGSGTSEKLFF
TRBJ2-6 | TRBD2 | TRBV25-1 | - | TGTGCCAGCAGTGACGCGGGGGGCGGTGGGGCCAACGTCCTGACTTTC | CASSDAGGGGANVLTF